The entry that follows covers one T cell receptor (beta chain) sequence. The antigen is undetermined. The data derive from a study of graft-versus-host responses after intestinal transplantation. Background on the study: Anti-thymocyte globulin induction, then tacrolimus and steroids for about three years, went to all recipients.

Broader study findings: Analysis identified GvH clones in recipient marrow, with some appearing first in ileum or blood.

Germline CDR1 reads GTSNPN; CDR2 reads SVGIG (reference sequence). Unmatched junction bases numbered 5, after V lost 6 bases and J lost 5 bases. The CDR3 runs 13 residues. Graft samples were processed, releasing intraepithelial and lamina propria lymphocytes. Assay: immunoSEQ multiplex PCR; the TCRdb copy retains only in-frame clones and omits some. The top ten hold about 3.8% of the sample, which has 15,000 to 20,000 clones, around 83% seen once. Sequencing used ileum tissue, obtained around 580 days after intestinal transplantation. The genes are TRBV30 and TRBJ2-3; 10 nucleotides align to TRBD2. The source of this sequence is a human patient who received an intestinal transplant, so some T cells may come from the graft donor. The CDR3 DNA is TGTGCCTGCGCGGGACTAGCGTTAGATACGCAGTATTTT. Residues: CACAGLALDTQYF. Filled out from reference TRBV30 and TRBJ2-3, the complete variable domain reads SQTIHQWPATLVQPVGSPLSLECTVEGTSNPNLYWYRQAAGRGLQLLFYSVGIGQISSEVPQNLSASRPQDRQFILSSKKLLLSDSGFYLCACAGLALDTQYFGPGTRLTVL.